This T cell receptor (beta chain) was sequenced in a study of cytomegalovirus exposure and HLA in healthy donors. Study background: Membership in the Caucasian-associated ancestry cluster was found for around four fifths of roughly 360 genotyped donors. Findings and caveats of the study: TCR beta chain V- and J-gene trimming was linked, in a later analysis, to a missense variant in DCLRE1C. Most of the TCR beta V segments (in an earlier analysis) were productive either about 87% or about 30% of the time.

This CDR3 contains 16 residues. After removal of 6 bases from V and 2 bases from J, the junction contained 11 bases not matched to a gene. CDR1 is MNHEY, CDR2 SMNVEV, per germline (reference sequence). PCR amplification relied on 60 Vbeta primers (plus 13 Jbeta primers). Profiling relied on immunoSEQ multiplex PCR, and the TCRdb table lists in-frame clones only, not all of them. The data hold 80,000 to 95,000 clones, with over 75% observed a single time. A note on this clone: As yet, its antigen is unknown.

This clonotype originated in a female donor in good health and CMV-seronegative. The chain combines TRBV27 with TRBJ2-7; 9 bases are a match to TRBD1. Sequencing was carried out using PBMCs. CDR3 in DNA: TGTGCCAGCAGGCCCGGCCGACAGGGGGTTCCCTACGAGCAGTACTTC. Translation gives CASRPGRQGVPYEQYF.